The rows below give T cell receptor beta chains drawn from one sample of a study of brain T cells in children with intractable seizures. Measured with immunoSEQ multiplex PCR; TCRdb has only the in-frame clones, and not every one. The repertoire holds hundreds of thousands of clones, with roughly 93% as singletons. The specimen comprised peripheral blood, sampled around 5 months after surgery. These receptors came from a boy under three years old with tuberous sclerosis and intractable seizures. Each CDR3 is given with its conserved first and last residue.

j_call: TRBJ2-1
v_call: TRBV7-6
cdr3_aa: CASSLAFSGGDYNEQFF

j_call: TRBJ2-1
v_call: TRBV5-1
cdr3_aa: CASSLREGLEQFF

j_call: TRBJ2-5
v_call: TRBV6-6
cdr3_aa: CASSYGQRETQYF

j_call: TRBJ1-5
v_call: TRBV29-1
cdr3_aa: CSDRVGTGFGQPQHF

j_call: TRBJ2-3
v_call: TRBV4-1
cdr3_aa: CASSEVLGAVTSSTDTQYF

j_call: TRBJ2-1
v_call: TRBV7-9
cdr3_aa: CASSLVNIYNEQFF

j_call: TRBJ2-7
v_call: TRBV19
cdr3_aa: CASSIAMSGGPYEQYF

j_call: TRBJ2-3
v_call: TRBV6-5
cdr3_aa: CASSYGGSTDTQYF

j_call: TRBJ1-1
v_call: TRBV6-5
cdr3_aa: CASGISSMNTEAFF

j_call: TRBJ2-3
v_call: TRBV25-1
cdr3_aa: CASSEYSQGNSTDTQYF

j_call: TRBJ1-2
v_call: TRBV19
cdr3_aa: CASSIKLQGNYGYTF

j_call: TRBJ1-5
v_call: TRBV28
cdr3_aa: CASQALDRFNQPQHF

j_call: TRBJ2-2
v_call: TRBV11-3
cdr3_aa: CASSFVRGELFF

j_call: TRBJ1-1
v_call: TRBV20-1
cdr3_aa: CSGGQGGLAFF

j_call: TRBJ1-6
v_call: TRBV5-1
cdr3_aa: CASTLAGGASPLHF

j_call: TRBJ1-2
v_call: TRBV21-1
cdr3_aa: CASSKYVRVLDYGYTF

j_call: TRBJ2-1
v_call: TRBV14
cdr3_aa: CASSFRQGPLNEQFF